These 17 T cell receptor beta chains share one sample of origin, sequenced in a study of naive and memory T cell subsets. An equimolar mix of two oligonucleotides served as the beta constant-region primer for TRBC1 and TRBC2. TCRdb independently ran MiXCR on the UMI-ligation and nested PCR reads; one entry per CDR3 protein. This sample has 23,000 or so distinct CDR3 sequences, with about 10% found just once. Sequencing was performed on central memory CD8+ T cells from blood. Every receptor here comes from a human donor in good health.

This clonotype has a handful of counts. This chain joins TRBV28 and TRBJ1-5, with D uncertain. The V end lost 5 bases, the J end lost 0 bases, and 11 bases lay between the germline ends. Germline CDR1 MDHEN, CDR2 SYDVKM. The CDR3 is 15 amino acids. The CDR3 loop is CASSRGADSNQPQHF. The CDR3 DNA follows: TGTGCCAGCAGTCGCGGCGCGGATAGCAATCAGCCCCAGCATTTT.

This clonotype was observed many times. V is TRBV6-1 and J is TRBJ2-1, with a tentative D call TRBD1 (5 bases). This CDR3 has 14 amino acids. From germline, CDR1 is MNHNS and CDR2 SASEGT. V was cut by 2 bases and J by 6 bases, with 11 bases left in between. The CDR3 coding sequence is TGTGCCAGCAGTGAAAGGGGCCCCGGCAATGAGCAGTTCTTC. As protein: CASSERGPGNEQFF.

The chain couples TRBV4-1 to TRBJ1-4; D might be TRBD1 (5 bases). Trimming left V 3 bases short and J 0 bases short, with 14 bases between. The CDR3 runs to 17 residues. Germline V gene lookup returns CDR1 MGHRA and CDR2 YSYEKL. CDR3 nucleotide sequence: TGCGCCAGCAGCCAGGGGACGGTTGTCGCAACTAATGAAAAACTGTTTTTT. Translating gives CASSQGTVVATNEKLFF.

This clonotype has a count of ten or more. The rearrangement joins TRBV12-3 or TRBV12-4 to TRBJ1-2; 9 bases fit TRBD1. Trimming at V came to 6 bases and at J to 5 bases, leaving 4 bases not matched to a gene. CDR3 size: 13 residues. The CDR3 protein is CASSPGQGYGYTF. DNA of the CDR3: TGTGCCAGCAGCCCAGGACAGGGGTATGGCTACACCTTC.

CDR3 region: CASSSGGGPSSYNEQFF. The CDR3 DNA is TGTGCCAGCAGTTCGGGGGGGGGTCCTAGCTCCTACAATGAGCAGTTCTTC. The genes are TRBV27 and TRBJ2-1; TRBD2 agrees at 8 bases. V dropped 4 bases and J dropped 0; count of bases not matched to a gene: 8. This CDR3 contains 17 residues. CDR1 and CDR2 (germline): MNHEY, SMNVEV (reference sequence).

V usage is TRBV7-9 and J usage is TRBJ1-5, with D possibly matching TRBD1 (5 bases). CDR3 size: 12 residues. Germline V gives CDR1 SEHNR, CDR2 FQNEAQ (reference sequence). Trimming cost V 5 bases and J 7 bases, with 9 bases left between them. The CDR3: CASSVGTQPQHF. The CDR3 nucleotides read TGTGCCAGCAGCGTAGGGACCCAGCCCCAGCATTTT.

This clonotype was observed a handful of times. The genes are TRBV25-1 and TRBJ2-3; 8 positions match TRBD2. V shed 1 base, J shed 0 bases, and the junction held 3 bases outside the gene matches. There are 16 residues in the CDR3. The V gene's germline CDR1 is MGHDK and CDR2 SYGVNS. The CDR3 coding sequence is TGTGCCAGCAGTGAATCCCCTAGCGGGAGCACAGATACGCAGTATTTT. This sequence encodes CASSESPSGSTDTQYF.

In nucleotides, the CDR3 is TGTGCCAGCAGCACCGGGGGGGCTGGGAGCACTGAAGCTTTCTTT. Translating gives CASSTGGAGSTEAFF. The chain couples TRBV5-4 to TRBJ1-1; TRBD1 is a possible D gene (6 bases). The CDR3 contains 15 residues. Per the germline V gene, CDR1 is SGHNT and CDR2 is YYREEE (reference sequence). V lost 4 bases to trimming and J lost 4 bases, with 17 bases between them.

This clonotype was recorded a few times. This chain uses TRBV29-1 with TRBJ2-7; 8 bases line up with TRBD2. The trim removed 7 bases at V and 0 bases at J, leaving 5 bases unmatched. The germline CDR1 and CDR2 sequences are SQVTM and ANQGSEA. The CDR3 has 13 amino acids. The CDR3 spells CSAGGGSSYEQYF. As DNA, the CDR3 is TGCAGCGCGGGGGGGGGCAGCTCCTACGAGCAGTACTTC.

V usage is TRBV3-1 and J usage is TRBJ1-5; D is uncertain. Germline V lookup: CDR1 LGHDT, CDR2 YNNKEL (reference sequence). The CDR3 has 16 amino acids. The V end lost 0 bases, the J end lost 1 base, and 10 bases lay between the germline ends. The CDR3 spells CASSQERPESNQPQHF. The CDR3, as DNA: TGTGCCAGCAGCCAAGAGAGGCCGGAGAGCAATCAGCCCCAGCATTTT.

This clonotype was counted ten times or more. The chain links TRBV15 to TRBJ2-2; 7 nucleotides align to TRBD1. Per germline, CDR1 LNHNV and CDR2 YYDKDF (reference sequence). Trimming took 3 bases from V and 2 from J; bases not matched to a gene: 3. The CDR3 has 15 amino acids. CDR3 sequence: CATSSRDSNTGELFF. Here the CDR3 DNA reads TGTGCCACCAGCAGCCGGGACAGCAACACCGGGGAGCTGTTTTTT.

The chain couples TRBV7-9 to TRBJ2-4, with TRBD1 matching 7 bases. Germline V gene data show CDR1 as SEHNR and CDR2 as FQNEAQ (reference sequence). CDR3 length equals 12 residues. V shed 7 bases, J shed 5 bases, and the junction held 2 bases outside the gene matches. The CDR3 protein is CASTGTENIQYF. Here the CDR3 DNA reads TGTGCCAGCACAGGGACAGAAAACATTCAGTACTTC.

This clonotype has ten or more counts. The chain uses TRBV11-2 and TRBJ1-5, with D unresolved. Per the germline V gene, CDR1 is SGHAT and CDR2 is FQNNGV. Trimming stripped 1 base from V and 9 bases from J, with 10 bases between. CDR3 size: 13 residues. The CDR3 region is CASSLARSRPQHF. The CDR3 DNA is TGTGCCAGCAGCTTAGCCCGCTCGCGGCCCCAGCATTTT.

The rearrangement uses TRBV28 and TRBJ2-3; 14 bases line up with TRBD2. CDR3 size: 15 residues. The ends lost 6 bases at V and 4 bases at J; junction bases unmatched: 3. Germline V gene lookup returns CDR1 MDHEN and CDR2 SYDVKM. The CDR3 sequence: CASRRTSGRSDTQYF. CDR3 bases: TGTGCCAGCAGAAGGACTAGCGGGAGGTCAGATACGCAGTATTTT.

This clonotype came up many times. The chain is built from TRBV12-3 or TRBV12-4 and TRBJ1-3; unclear D gene. The CDR3 has 14 amino acids. Trimming removed 3 bases from V and 3 bases from J, with 9 bases in between. CDR3 sequence reads: CASSFSGFGNTIYF. CDR3 nucleotide sequence: TGTGCCAGCAGTTTCTCGGGATTTGGAAACACCATATATTTT.

This clonotype was counted many times. V is TRBV12-3 or TRBV12-4 and J is TRBJ2-7; D is undetermined. This CDR3 comprises 13 residues. Trimming stripped 4 bases from V and 4 bases from J, with 11 bases between. The CDR3 bases are TGTGCCAGCAGTTATCAGGAGAGTTACGAGCAGTACTTC. Translation gives CASSYQESYEQYF.

The rearrangement links TRBV20-1 to TRBJ2-3; no definite D call. Germline CDR1 is DFQATT and CDR2 is SNEGSKA (reference sequence). Trimming stripped 6 bases from V and 1 base from J, with 8 bases between. The CDR3 has 12 residues. The CDR3 DNA sequence: TGCAGTGCAAGACTCCGCACAGATACGCAGTATTTT. Amino acids: CSARLRTDTQYF.